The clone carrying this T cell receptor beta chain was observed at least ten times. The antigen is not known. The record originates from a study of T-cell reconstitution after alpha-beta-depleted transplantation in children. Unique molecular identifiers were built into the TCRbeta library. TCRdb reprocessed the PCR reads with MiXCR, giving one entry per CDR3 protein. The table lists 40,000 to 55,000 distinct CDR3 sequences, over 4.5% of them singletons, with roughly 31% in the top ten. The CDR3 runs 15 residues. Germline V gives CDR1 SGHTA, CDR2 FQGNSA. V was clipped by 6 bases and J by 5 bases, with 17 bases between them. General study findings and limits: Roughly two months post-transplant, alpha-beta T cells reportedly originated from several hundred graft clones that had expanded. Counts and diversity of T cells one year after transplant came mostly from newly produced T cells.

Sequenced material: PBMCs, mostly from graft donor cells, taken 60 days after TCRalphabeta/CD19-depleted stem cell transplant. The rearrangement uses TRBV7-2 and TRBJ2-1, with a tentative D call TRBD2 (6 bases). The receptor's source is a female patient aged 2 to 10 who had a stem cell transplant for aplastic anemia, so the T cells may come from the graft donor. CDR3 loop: CASSPPGRRDNEQFF. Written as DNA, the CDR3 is TGTGCCAGCAGTCCTCCGGGACGGAGGGACAATGAGCAGTTCTTC.